The rows below give T cell receptor beta chains drawn from one sample of a study of cytomegalovirus exposure and HLA in healthy donors. Sequencing used immunoSEQ multiplex PCR; TCRdb keeps in-frame clones, though not all of them. This table has around 130,000 clones, roughly 8.3% appearing once. The source material was PBMCs. Source of these receptors: a man aged 35 to 55 in good health and CMV-seronegative. Both conserved end residues are part of each CDR3. A D gene is named only where the DNA matches it firmly. Expanded clones get a size class; other rows say once, few or many, or leave the size out.

- | TRBJ1-5 | 15 | few | TRBV4-1 | CASSPTENSNQPQHF | TGCGCCAGCAGCCCCACGGAGAATAGCAATCAGCCCCAGCATTTT
TRBD2 | TRBJ2-3 | 16 | - | TRBV9 | CASSVGAGGLPDTQYF | TGTGCCAGCAGCGTAGGGGCGGGGGGGCTCCCAGATACGCAGTATTTT
- | TRBJ2-1 | 15 | - | TRBV12-5 | CASAPETGSYNEQFF | TGTGCTAGTGCCCCGGAAACGGGGTCCTACAATGAGCAGTTCTTC
TRBD2 | TRBJ2-1 | 14 | few | TRBV18 | CASGRGAIYNEQFF | TGTGCCAGCGGGCGGGGGGCGATCTACAATGAGCAGTTCTTC
TRBD2 | TRBJ2-1 | 14 | few | TRBV14 | CASSWGGGGNEQFF | TGTGCCAGCAGCTGGGGTGGCGGGGGCAATGAGCAGTTCTTC
- | TRBJ1-1 | 14 | few | TRBV27 | CASSLGAGKTEAFF | TGTGCCAGCAGTTTGGGGGCAGGCAAAACTGAAGCTTTCTTT
TRBD1 | TRBJ1-5 | 15 | few | TRBV6-5 | CASRKGAGSNQPQHF | TGTGCCAGCAGAAAGGGGGCGGGGAGCAATCAGCCCCAGCATTTT
- | TRBJ2-7 | 12 | - | TRBV18 | CASSPTGYEQYF | TGTGCCAGCTCCCCCACAGGCTACGAGCAGTACTTC
- | TRBJ1-1 | 14 | - | TRBV6-6 | CASSYVGQGTEAFF | TGTGCCAGCAGTTACGTTGGTCAGGGAACTGAAGCTTTCTTT
- | TRBJ2-4 | 15 | - | TRBV7-8 | CASSLVSGLKYIQYF | TGTGCCAGCAGCTTAGTAAGCGGGTTAAAATACATTCAGTACTTC
TRBD1 | TRBJ1-1 | 16 | - | TRBV11-2 | CASSLPQGASNTEAFF | TGTGCCAGCAGCTTACCCCAGGGGGCCTCGAACACTGAAGCTTTCTTT
- | TRBJ1-3 | 13 | - | TRBV10-1 | CASSESARDTIYF | TGCGCCAGCAGTGAGTCCGCGCGGGACACCATATATTTT
- | TRBJ1-2 | 13 | few | TRBV2 | CASSEGGSDGYTF | TGTGCCAGCAGTGAAGGGGGCTCAGATGGCTACACCTTC
- | TRBJ1-2 | 13 | few | TRBV14 | CASSQGTALGYTF | TGTGCCAGCAGCCAAGGGACAGCCCTAGGCTACACCTTC
- | TRBJ2-3 | 14 | - | TRBV27 | CASSSPGRIDTQYF | TGTGCCAGCAGCTCCCCGGGTAGGATAGATACGCAGTATTTT
TRBD2 | TRBJ2-3 | 13 | few | TRBV11-2 | CASRAGESDTQYF | TGTGCCAGCAGAGCGGGGGAGTCCGATACGCAGTATTTT
TRBD1 | TRBJ2-2 | 13 | few | TRBV29-1 | CSGGQGRVGELFF | TGCAGCGGGGGACAGGGTAGGGTCGGGGAGCTGTTTTTT
- | TRBJ2-7 | 13 | - | TRBV27 | CASSFLEGYEQYF | TGTGCCAGCAGTTTTCTGGAGGGCTACGAGCAGTACTTC
- | TRBJ1-1 | 13 | - | TRBV4-1 | CASSQGEATEAFF | TGCGCCAGCAGCCAAGGTGAAGCCACTGAAGCTTTCTTT
- | TRBJ2-3 | 15 | few | TRBV13 | CASSLGGRSTDTQYF | TGTGCCAGCAGCTTAGGAGGCAGGAGCACAGATACGCAGTATTTT
- | TRBJ1-5 | 17 | few | TRBV4-1 | CASSRGGEGERNQPQHF | TGCGCCAGCAGCCGAGGAGGAGAGGGGGAGCGCAATCAGCCCCAGCATTTT
- | TRBJ2-2 | 13 | few | TRBV30 | CAWSVGGPGELFF | TGTGCCTGGAGTGTAGGAGGGCCCGGGGAGCTGTTTTTT
TRBD1 | TRBJ2-2 | 15 | - | TRBV27 | CASSWGTGSPGELFF | TGTGCCAGCAGCTGGGGGACAGGTTCGCCCGGGGAGCTGTTTTTT
TRBD2 | TRBJ2-2 | 19 | few | TRBV9 | CASSVALAGAPPNTGELFF | TGTGCCAGCAGCGTAGCGCTAGCGGGGGCACCCCCGAACACCGGGGAGCTGTTTTTT
- | TRBJ1-5 | 14 | - | TRBV6-5 | CASSYDSSNQPQHF | TGTGCCAGCAGTTACGACAGTAGCAATCAGCCCCAGCATTTT
TRBD2 | TRBJ2-3 | 17 | - | TRBV11-1 | CASSFSGGNRNTDTQYF | TGTGCCAGCAGCTTCAGCGGGGGAAATCGGAACACAGATACGCAGTATTTT
- | TRBJ2-7 | 15 | - | TRBV4-1 | CASSQDPGGEYEQYF | TGCGCCAGCAGCCAAGATCCAGGAGGGGAGTACGAGCAGTACTTC
- | TRBJ1-4 | 13 | - | TRBV6-1 | CASLSATNEKLFF | TGTGCCAGCCTCTCCGCAACTAATGAAAAACTGTTTTTT
- | TRBJ1-1 | 13 | - | TRBV30 | CAWSPRMNTEAFF | TGTGCCTGGAGTCCCCGTATGAACACTGAAGCTTTCTTT
- | TRBJ1-1 | 15 | few | TRBV7-9 | CASSPGAGMNTEAFF | TGTGCCAGCAGCCCAGGGGCAGGGATGAACACTGAAGCTTTCTTT
- | TRBJ2-5 | 14 | few | TRBV6-1 | CASSGVHHQETQYF | TGTGCCAGCAGTGGTGTACACCACCAAGAGACCCAGTACTTC
- | TRBJ1-3 | 15 | - | TRBV5-1 | CASSLYPSSGNTIYF | TGCGCCAGCAGCTTATATCCCAGCTCTGGAAACACCATATATTTT
TRBD1 | TRBJ2-7 | 14 | few | TRBV30 | CAWTLERGPSEQYF | TGTGCCTGGACCCTCGAGAGGGGGCCGAGCGAGCAGTACTTC
TRBD1 | TRBJ2-7 | 15 | - | TRBV18 | CASSPPGTGSYEQYF | TGTGCCAGCTCACCACCCGGGACAGGGTCCTACGAGCAGTACTTC
- | TRBJ2-7 | 13 | - | TRBV7-9 | CASSLGQDYEQYF | TGTGCCAGCAGCTTAGGCCAGGACTACGAGCAGTACTTC
- | TRBJ1-6 | 17 | - | TRBV28 | CASSFEGEGTYNSPLHF | TGTGCCAGCAGTTTCGAAGGGGAGGGGACCTATAATTCACCCCTCCACTTT
- | TRBJ2-3 | 13 | few | TRBV15 | CATSLFPGDTQYF | TGTGCCACCAGCCTATTTCCGGGGGATACGCAGTATTTT
TRBD2 | TRBJ2-7 | 14 | few | TRBV4-2 | CASSQASGGNEQYF | TGTGCCAGCAGCCAAGCTAGCGGGGGCAACGAGCAGTACTTC
- | TRBJ2-2 | 15 | few | TRBV11-2 | CASSLGNSGTGELFF | TGTGCCAGCAGCTTAGGAAACTCGGGCACCGGGGAGCTGTTTTTT
TRBD1 | TRBJ2-5 | 13 | few | TRBV5-4 | CASRWGQEETQYF | TGTGCCAGCAGGTGGGGACAGGAAGAGACCCAGTACTTC
TRBD1 | TRBJ1-2 | 13 | few | TRBV30 | CAWSPTGALGYTF | TGTGCCTGGAGTCCGACAGGGGCCCTAGGCTACACCTTC